The 10 T cell receptor beta chains listed next were all sequenced from one sample in a study of chemoradiotherapy in HPV16-positive cancers. The data were produced by immunoSEQ multiplex PCR, yet TCRdb's version contains in-frame clones alone and is incomplete. This sample has some 30,000 clones; around 84% occur once, and the top ten carry roughly 5.5%. The material was blood, obtained from a patient who underwent chemoradiotherapy. These receptors were taken from a human donor with HPV-associated anogenital cancer.

This clone has only one observation. This sequence joins TRBV5-8 and TRBJ2-7; 7 nucleotides agree with TRBD1. V shed 0 bases and J 4 bases; nucleotides not matched to a gene: 4. The CDR3 has 14 amino acids. Germline CDR1 SGHTS, CDR2 YDEGEE. CDR3 nucleotide sequence: TGTGCCAGCAGCTTGGCCAACAGGGGTTACGAGCAGTACGTC. This gives the protein CASSLANRGYEQYV.

The rearrangement joins TRBV5-1 to TRBJ2-7; no firm D call. CDR3 length: 13 amino acids. Trimming cost V 0 bases and J 3 bases, with 7 bases left between them. Germline CDR1 reads SGHRS; CDR2 reads YFSETQ. CDR3 sequence (DNA): TGCGCCAGCAGCTTGGGTGGAAACTACGAGCAGTACGTC. It codes for CASSLGGNYEQYV.

This clone was recorded once. The gene calls are TRBV7-9 and TRBJ1-1; D remains unclear. The germline V and J ends were trimmed by 3 bases and 5 bases, with 7 bases remaining between them. The CDR3 runs 12 residues. Looked up from germline, CDR1 is SEHNR and CDR2 is FQNEAQ (reference sequence). CDR3 in amino acids: CASSLPGTEAFF. For the CDR3, the DNA is TGTGCCAGCAGCTTGCCCGGGACTGAAGCTTTCTTT.

The V call is TRBV30, the J call TRBJ1-1; D remains ambiguous. V was clipped by 5 bases and J by 1 base, with 8 bases between them. CDR1 is GTSNPN, CDR2 SVGIG, per germline (reference sequence). The CDR3 is 12 residues long. The CDR3 DNA follows: TGTGCCTGGTCGCGGAAGAACACTGAAGCTTTCTTT. As protein: CAWSRKNTEAFF.

The J gene is TRBJ2-5, the V gene TRBV9; 9 positions agree with TRBD2. CDR1 is SGDLS, CDR2 YYNGEE, per germline. This CDR3 has 16 residues. J lost 3 bases, V lost 4 bases, and 10 bases had no gene match. The CDR3 spells CASSHPRLAGKETQYF. Written as DNA, the CDR3 is TGTGCCAGCAGCCACCCTCGTCTAGCGGGGAAAGAGACCCAGTACTTC.

As DNA, the CDR3 is TGTGCCAGCAGTGAAGTAGGGGGCAGAGAGGATACGCAGTATTTT. Residues: CASSEVGGREDTQYF. The chain carries TRBV6-1 and TRBJ2-3, with TRBD1 matching 7 bases. The germline V gene has CDR1 MNHNS and CDR2 SASEGT. Unmatched junction bases numbered 7, after V lost 1 base and J lost 6 bases. The CDR3 loop spans 15 amino acids.

A note on this clone: Other nucleotide sequences from this sample produce the same CDR3. This chain connects TRBV9 to TRBJ2-2; no firm D call. Trimming shortened V by 0 bases and J by 4 bases, and 4 bases separated the two germline ends. The length of the CDR3 is 13 residues. CDR1 is SGDLS, CDR2 YYNGEE, per germline. The CDR3 sequence is CASSVASTGELFF. The CDR3 bases are TGTGCCAGCAGCGTAGCTAGCACCGGGGAGCTGTTTTTT.

V is TRBV10-2 and J is TRBJ2-7; TRBD1 aligns across 10 bases. Germline loops: CDR1 WSHSY, CDR2 SAAADI. J was trimmed by 6 bases and V by 6 bases; bases with no gene match: 5. This CDR3 contains 13 residues. In DNA, the CDR3 is TGCGCCAGCAGAGACAGGGGGCAAATCGAGCAGTACGTC. Its translation: CASRDRGQIEQYV.

The chain joins TRBV30 to TRBJ2-5; D is perhaps TRBD1 or TRBD2 (5 bases each). Germline V gene data show CDR1 as GTSNPN and CDR2 as SVGIG (reference sequence). V was pared by 2 bases and J by 4 bases, with 11 bases between. The CDR3 contains 13 residues. CDR3 sequence: CAWSYGTTETQYF. CDR3 in DNA: TGTGCCTGGAGTTATGGGACCACAGAGACCCAGTACTTC.

This sequence joins TRBV20-1 and TRBJ1-2; unclear D gene. Germline V gene lookup returns CDR1 DFQATT and CDR2 SNEGSKA (reference sequence). CDR3 length: 11 amino acids. The germline V and J ends were trimmed by 5 bases and 8 bases, with 12 bases remaining between them. The CDR3 DNA follows: TGCAGTGCTCACTCCGGGGAAGGCTACACCTTC. It specifies CSAHSGEGYTF.